The clone carrying this T cell receptor (beta chain) has only one observation. Its antigen is unidentified. Germline assignment: CDR1 LNHNV and CDR2 YYDKDF (reference sequence). V dropped 3 bases and J dropped 5; count of bases not matched to a gene: 10. The CDR3 loop spans 16 amino acids. As the template, RNA transcripts were used to amplify TCR beta CDR3 regions. Investigators did first-round RT-PCR with HTBI primers, then second-round multiplex PCR. TCRdb ran MiXCR on the multiplex PCR reads and lists one entry per CDR3 protein. The table shows about 740,000 distinct CDR3 sequences, with approximately 40% occurring only once. This record belongs to a study of Graves' ophthalmopathy and Graves' hyperthyroidism. PBMCs were density-gradient isolated from around 10 ml fresh blood. The study, taken as a whole, reports: Thyroid clonotypes that were expanded above 0.001 frequency mostly also appeared in blood.

This chain uses TRBV15 with TRBJ2-5; 9 nucleotides match TRBD1. This sequence originates from an adult man with Graves' ophthalmopathy. The specimen sequenced was peripheral blood. Here the CDR3 DNA reads TGTGCCACCAGCAGTTCAACCGGGACAGGGCAGGAGACCCAGTACTTC. Translating gives CATSSSTGTGQETQYF.